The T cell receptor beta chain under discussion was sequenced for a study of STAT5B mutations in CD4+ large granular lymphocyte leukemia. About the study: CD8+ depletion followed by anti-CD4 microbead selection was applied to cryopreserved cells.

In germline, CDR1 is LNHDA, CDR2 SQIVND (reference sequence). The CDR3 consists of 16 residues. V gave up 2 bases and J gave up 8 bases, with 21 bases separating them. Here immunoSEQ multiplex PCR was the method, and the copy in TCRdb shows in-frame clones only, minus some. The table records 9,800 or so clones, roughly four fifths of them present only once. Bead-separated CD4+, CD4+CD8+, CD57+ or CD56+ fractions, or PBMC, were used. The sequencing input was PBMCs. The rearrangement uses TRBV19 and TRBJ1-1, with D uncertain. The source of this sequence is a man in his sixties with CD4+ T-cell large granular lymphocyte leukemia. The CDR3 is CASSITRGAVAAEAFF. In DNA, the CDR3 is TGTGCCAGTAGTATAACTCGGGGAGCAGTCGCGGCCGAAGCTTTCTTT.